This TCR beta chain was observed in a study of T cell repertoires in cytomegalovirus infection. Across the whole study: Evidence of both CMV infection and a matching HLA type came from public TCR beta signatures. Study outcomes and limitations: HLA-C-restricted CMV clonotypes gave the most frequent clonotype in two of eight donors. CMV carriers with the relevant HLA were identified by cumulative public TCR beta family frequency.

This clonotype was recorded a few times. Its antigen is unidentified. MiXCR, applied by TCRdb to the reads, yields one record per CDR3 protein. There are around 350,000 distinct CDR3 sequences in the sample; 15% to 20% occur only once, and around 9.3% lies in the top ten. The CDR3 extends over 14 amino acids. Between the trimmed V and J ends, which lost 3 bases and 4 bases, there was a span of 13 bases. Germline CDR1 is SGHNT and CDR2 is YYREEE (reference sequence). The J gene is TRBJ1-2, the V gene TRBV5-4, with a possible D match to TRBD1 (6 bases). The sequence was obtained from a human donor in good health (CMV status not recorded). Some clones in this sample may be carry-over from other donors' samples. Sequenced material: PBMCs. This CDR3 reads CASSSKQGIYGYTF. In DNA, the CDR3 is TGTGCCAGCAGCTCCAAACAGGGCATCTATGGCTACACCTTC.